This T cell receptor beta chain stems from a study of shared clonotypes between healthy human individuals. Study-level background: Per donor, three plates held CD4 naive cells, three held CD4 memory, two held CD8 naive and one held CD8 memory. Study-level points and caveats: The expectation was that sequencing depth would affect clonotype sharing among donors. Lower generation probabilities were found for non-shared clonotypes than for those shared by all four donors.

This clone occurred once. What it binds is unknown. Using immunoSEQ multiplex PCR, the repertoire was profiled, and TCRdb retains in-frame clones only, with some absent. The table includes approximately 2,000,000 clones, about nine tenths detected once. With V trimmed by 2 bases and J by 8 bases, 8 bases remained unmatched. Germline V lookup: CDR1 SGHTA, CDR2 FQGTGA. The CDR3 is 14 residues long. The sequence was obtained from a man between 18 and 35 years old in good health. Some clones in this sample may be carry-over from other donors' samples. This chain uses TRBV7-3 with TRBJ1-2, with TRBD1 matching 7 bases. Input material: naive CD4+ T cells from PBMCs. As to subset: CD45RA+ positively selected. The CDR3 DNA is TGTGCCAGCAGCTTAGGTCCCGGAGGGGGCGGCTACACCTTC. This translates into CASSLGPGGGGYTF.